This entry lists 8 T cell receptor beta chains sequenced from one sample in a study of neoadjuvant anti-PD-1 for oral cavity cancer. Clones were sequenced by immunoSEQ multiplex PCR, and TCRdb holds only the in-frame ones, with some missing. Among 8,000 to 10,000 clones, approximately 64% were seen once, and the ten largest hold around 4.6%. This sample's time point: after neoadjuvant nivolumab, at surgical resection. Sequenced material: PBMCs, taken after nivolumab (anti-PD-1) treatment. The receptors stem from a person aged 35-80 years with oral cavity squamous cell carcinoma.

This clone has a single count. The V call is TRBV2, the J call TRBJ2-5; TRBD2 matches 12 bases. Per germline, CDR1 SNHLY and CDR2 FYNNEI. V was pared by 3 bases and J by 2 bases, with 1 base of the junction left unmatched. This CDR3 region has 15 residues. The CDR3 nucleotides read TGTGCCAGCAGTGAGGGGACTAGCGGGCAAGAGACCCAGTACTTC. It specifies CASSEGTSGQETQYF. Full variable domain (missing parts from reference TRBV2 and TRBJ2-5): EPEVTQTPSHQVTQMGQEVILRCVPISNHLYFYWYRQILGQKVEFLVSFYNNEISEKSEIFDDQFSVERPDGSNFTLKIRSTKLEDSAMYFCASSEGTSGQETQYFGPGTRLLVL.

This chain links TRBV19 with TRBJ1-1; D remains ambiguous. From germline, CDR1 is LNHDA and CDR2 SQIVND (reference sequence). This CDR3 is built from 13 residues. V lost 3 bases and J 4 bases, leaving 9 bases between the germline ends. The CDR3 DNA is TGTGCCAGTAGTATTAAGAGATTCACTGAAGCTTTCTTT. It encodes CASSIKRFTEAFF. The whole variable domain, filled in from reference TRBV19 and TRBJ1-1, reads DGGITQSPKYLFRKEGQNVTLSCEQNLNHDAMYWYRQDPGQGLRLIYYSQIVNDFQKGDIAEGYSVSREKKESFPLTVTSAQKNPTAFYLCASSIKRFTEAFFGQGTRLTVV.

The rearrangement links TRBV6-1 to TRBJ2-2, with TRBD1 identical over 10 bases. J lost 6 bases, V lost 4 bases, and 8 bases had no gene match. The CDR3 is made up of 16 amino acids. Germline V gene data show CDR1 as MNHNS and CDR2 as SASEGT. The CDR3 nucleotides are TGTGCCAGCAGTGGGCGGACAGGGGGGAGTCCCGGGGAGCTGTTTTTT. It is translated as CASSGRTGGSPGELFF.

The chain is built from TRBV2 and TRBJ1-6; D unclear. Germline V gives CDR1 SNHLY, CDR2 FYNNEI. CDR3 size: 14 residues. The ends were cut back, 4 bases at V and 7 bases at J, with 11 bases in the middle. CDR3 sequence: CASSADGRNSPLHF. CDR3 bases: TGTGCCAGCAGTGCGGACGGGAGGAATTCACCCCTCCACTTT.

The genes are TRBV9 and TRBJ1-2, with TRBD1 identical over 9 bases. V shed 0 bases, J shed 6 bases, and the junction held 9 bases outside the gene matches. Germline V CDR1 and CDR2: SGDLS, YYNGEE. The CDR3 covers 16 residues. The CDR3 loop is CASSVALGQGLDGYTF. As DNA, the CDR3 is TGTGCCAGCAGCGTAGCGTTGGGACAGGGCCTGGATGGCTACACCTTC. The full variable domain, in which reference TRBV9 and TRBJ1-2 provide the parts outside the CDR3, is DSGVTQTPKHLITATGQRVTLRCSPRSGDLSVYWYQQSLDQGLQFLIQYYNGEERAKGNILERFSAQQFPDLHSELNLSSLELGDSALYFCASSVALGQGLDGYTFGSGTRLTVV.

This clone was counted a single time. As DNA, the CDR3 is TGCGCCAGCAGCTTCCGGGAGGGATCCTACAATGAGCAGTTCTTC. It is translated as CASSFREGSYNEQFF. The J gene is TRBJ2-1, the V gene TRBV5-1; 8 nucleotides match TRBD2. The CDR3 covers 15 residues. From germline, CDR1 is SGHRS and CDR2 YFSETQ. The V gene end was trimmed by 2 bases and the J gene end by 1 base; junction bases not matched to a gene: 2.

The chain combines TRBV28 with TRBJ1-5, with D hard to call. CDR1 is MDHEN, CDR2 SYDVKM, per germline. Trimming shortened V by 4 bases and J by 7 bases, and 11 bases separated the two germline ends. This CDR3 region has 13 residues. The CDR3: CASSSPVPQPQHF. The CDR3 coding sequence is TGTGCCAGCAGTTCCCCCGTGCCCCAGCCCCAGCATTTT. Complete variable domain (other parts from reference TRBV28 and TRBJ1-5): DVKVTQSSRYLVKRTGEKVFLECVQDMDHENMFWYRQDPGLGLRLIYFSYDVKMKEKGDIPEGYSVSREKKERFSLILESASTNQTSMYLCASSSPVPQPQHFGDGTRLSIL.

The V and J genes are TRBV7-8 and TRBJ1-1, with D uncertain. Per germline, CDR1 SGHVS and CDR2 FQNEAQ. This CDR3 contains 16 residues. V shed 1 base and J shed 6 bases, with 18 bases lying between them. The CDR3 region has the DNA TGTGCCAGCAGCTTAGGGGTCGCGACGGCCGTTTCTGAAGCTTTCTTT. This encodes CASSLGVATAVSEAFF.